This T cell receptor (beta chain) was identified during a study of T cells in tuberculosis. Overall study findings and caveats: Smaller alpha distances in active tuberculosis partly reflected shorter CDR3-alpha lengths.

This CDR3 comprises 15 residues. V lost 0 bases and J 6 bases, leaving 12 bases between the germline ends. Germline V gene sequence: CDR1 SEHNR, CDR2 FQNEAQ (reference sequence). Profiled with immunoSEQ multiplex PCR; TCRdb holds only in-frame clones, not every one. The data show about 10,000 clones, approximately 94% seen once. Remarks on this clone: Its antigen remains unknown.

The rearrangement links TRBV7-9 to TRBJ2-1; D possibly corresponds to TRBD2 (6 bases). The clonotype was recovered from an adult with tuberculosis. Sequencing input: PBMCs. CDR3 bases: TGTGCCAGCAGCTTAGCGGAGGGCCGTCCCAATGAGCAGTTCTTC. Amino acids: CASSLAEGRPNEQFF.